One sample yielded the 26 T cell receptor beta chains listed below, sequenced in a study of patients and donors after allogeneic stem cell transplantation. TCRdb ran MiXCR on the RT-PCR reads and lists one entry per CDR3 protein. The sample lists about 960,000 distinct CDR3 sequences, about 20% seen once, with 5% to 6.5% in the top ten. What was sequenced was blood, either unsorted or a sorted T cell fraction (not recorded which). The origin of the receptors is a human donor who was either an allogeneic HSCT recipient or a stem cell or donor lymphocyte infusion donor (not recorded which). It is not recorded whose cells these are; they may come from a transplant donor.

Many counts were recorded for this clonotype. V and J are TRBV5-1 and TRBJ2-3; D is possibly TRBD1 (5 bases). This CDR3 has 16 amino acids. The V end was cut by 0 bases, the J end by 5 bases, with 16 bases between. Per the germline V gene, CDR1 is SGHRS and CDR2 is YFSETQ. CDR3: CASSLGQTPSGDTQYF. Written as DNA, the CDR3 is TGCGCCAGCAGCTTGGGACAGACCCCAAGTGGAGATACGCAGTATTTT. Combining the CDR3 with reference TRBV5-1 and TRBJ2-3 gives the whole variable domain KAGVTQTPRYLIKTRGQQVTLSCSPISGHRSVSWYQQTPGQGLQFLFEYFSETQRNKGNFPGRFSGRQFSNSRSEMNVSTLELGDSALYLCASSLGQTPSGDTQYFGPGTRLTVL.

This clonotype has only a few counts. V gene TRBV30 combines with J gene TRBJ1-5; tentatively, D is TRBD1 (5 bases). The CDR3 sequence is 15 residues long. Germline V gene sequence: CDR1 GTSNPN, CDR2 SVGIG (reference sequence). Trimming took 3 bases from V and 0 from J, leaving 12 bases between them. The CDR3 here is CAWSGDGLSNQPQHF. CDR3 nucleotide sequence: TGTGCCTGGAGCGGGGACGGACTTAGCAATCAGCCCCAGCATTTT.

V usage is TRBV11-2 and J usage is TRBJ1-2; possible D gene TRBD1, 6 bases. The CDR3 contains 15 residues. Germline V lookup: CDR1 SGHAT, CDR2 FQNNGV. V lost 5 bases and J 3 bases, leaving 16 bases between the germline ends. The CDR3 is CASSPVAGVDYGYTF. The CDR3, as DNA: TGTGCCAGCAGCCCGGTAGCAGGGGTCGACTATGGCTACACCTTC.

The CDR3 DNA reads TGTGCCAGCAGCTTAGCAGCAGGGGGCGGAACTGAAGCTTTCTTT. Its protein product is CASSLAAGGGTEAFF. This chain uses TRBV7-9 with TRBJ1-1; TRBD1 aligns across 8 bases. This CDR3 has 15 amino acids. Germline V gives CDR1 SEHNR, CDR2 FQNEAQ (reference sequence). The ends lost 0 bases at V and 5 bases at J; junction bases unmatched: 5.

The genes are TRBV7-9 and TRBJ1-1; weak D call: TRBD1 (5 bases). Trimming removed 2 bases at V and 4 bases at J, with 14 bases between. The CDR3 spans 15 residues. Looked up from germline, CDR1 is SEHNR and CDR2 is FQNEAQ (reference sequence). The chain's CDR3 is CASSLKVQGGTEAFF. CDR3 DNA sequence: TGTGCCAGCAGCTTAAAGGTGCAGGGTGGCACTGAAGCTTTCTTT.

CDR3 loop: CSAGGASGYTEAFF. In DNA, the CDR3 is TGCAGTGCTGGGGGGGCCTCGGGTTACACTGAAGCTTTCTTT. V usage is TRBV20-1 and J usage is TRBJ1-1, with a tentative D call TRBD1 (6 bases). CDR3 length: 14 residues. Trimming cost V 5 bases and J 3 bases, with 16 bases left between them. Germline V gene data show CDR1 as DFQATT and CDR2 as SNEGSKA (reference sequence).

This clonotype has ten or more counts. This sequence joins TRBV27 and TRBJ2-5, with a weak D call TRBD2 (6 bases). Trimming shortened V by 6 bases and J by 4 bases, and 12 bases separated the two germline ends. Germline V lookup: CDR1 MNHEY, CDR2 SMNVEV (reference sequence). The CDR3 totals 13 residues. CDR3 sequence reads: CASSPAGRETQYF. Written as DNA, the CDR3 is TGTGCCAGCAGCCCAGCGGGTAGAGAGACCCAGTACTTC.

The chain uses TRBV14 and TRBJ2-3, with D hard to call. V lost 1 base and J lost 4, with 9 bases in between. Germline V gene lookup returns CDR1 SGHDN and CDR2 FVKESK. CDR3 length: 14 residues. In nucleotides, the CDR3 is TGTGCCAGCAGCCAAGTACCCAACCCAGATACGCAGTATTTT. Its translation is CASSQVPNPDTQYF.

The chain has TRBV12-3 or TRBV12-4 and TRBJ2-5, with D unclear. The CDR3 covers 14 residues. Trimming removed 3 bases at V and 0 bases at J, with 8 bases between. CDR3 nucleotide sequence: TGTGCCAGCAGTTTTATGGCAGACCAAGAGACCCAGTACTTC. Translating it yields CASSFMADQETQYF.

The sample holds a few counts of this clonotype. V and J are TRBV6-5 and TRBJ2-1; 12 bases are a match to TRBD1. The CDR3 is 15 amino acids. J lost 6 bases, V lost 4 bases, and 4 bases had no gene match. The germline V gene has CDR1 MNHEY and CDR2 SVGAGI. The DNA for the CDR3 is TGTGCCAGCAGTTTAGGGACAGGGGGCTCCAATGAGCAGTTCTTC. This sequence encodes CASSLGTGGSNEQFF.

The rearrangement joins TRBV12-3 or TRBV12-4 to TRBJ1-3; D ambiguous. Trimming removed 6 bases from V and 0 bases from J, with 24 bases in between. The CDR3 runs to 19 residues. This chain's CDR3 is CASSRRPPHLQSSGNTIYF. The CDR3 DNA reads as TGTGCCAGCAGCCGACGGCCCCCTCACCTCCAGAGCTCTGGAAACACCATATATTTT.

The gene calls are TRBV6-1 and TRBJ1-6; a possible D gene is TRBD1 (6 bases). V lost 5 bases to trimming and J lost 10 bases, with 21 bases between them. Germline V gene data show CDR1 as MNHNS and CDR2 as SASEGT. The CDR3 is 16 amino acids. CDR3 DNA: TGTGCCAGCAGTAGGGGGACTGACTCTTTTCGGTCACCCCTCCACTTT. This gives the protein CASSRGTDSFRSPLHF.

There are a few counts of this clonotype. The gene calls are TRBV7-2 and TRBJ1-5; D not resolved. The CDR3 is 12 residues long. Germline loops: CDR1 SGHTA, CDR2 FQGNSA. Trimming left V 3 bases short and J 3 bases short, with 3 bases between. In DNA form, the CDR3 reads TGTGCCAGCAGCTTCTTCAATCAGCCCCAGCATTTT. It yields the protein CASSFFNQPQHF.

This chain links TRBV3-1 with TRBJ1-6; D call uncertain. This CDR3 spans 15 amino acids. Trimming removed 1 base at V and 8 bases at J, with 12 bases between. CDR1 is LGHDT, CDR2 YNNKEL, per germline (reference sequence). The CDR3 bases are TGTGCCAGCAGCCAAGGTAGCATCACCTATTCACCCCTCCACTTT. Translated: CASSQGSITYSPLHF.

The CDR3 region is CACDNRGWGGELFF. The CDR3 nucleotides are TGTGCCTGCGACAACAGGGGCTGGGGCGGGGAGCTGTTTTTT. The chain has TRBV30 and TRBJ2-2, with 7 bases identical to TRBD1. Losses at the gene ends were 6 bases for V and 7 bases for J; bases not matched to a gene: 11. The CDR3 consists of 14 residues. Germline V gene sequence: CDR1 GTSNPN, CDR2 SVGIG (reference sequence).

This clonotype was seen more than once but under ten times. The chain joins TRBV25-1 to TRBJ2-1; no clear D gene. CDR3 length: 12 amino acids. Germline CDR1 MGHDK, CDR2 SYGVNS. The CDR3 DNA reads TGTGCTACCAGCCAGAATTACAATGAGCAGTTCTTC. This translates into CATSQNYNEQFF.

In this sample, this clonotype turned up a few times. V and J are TRBV20-1 and TRBJ1-1; D not certain. The CDR3 runs 14 residues. CDR1 DFQATT and CDR2 SNEGSKA come from the germline V gene (reference sequence). The germline V and J ends were trimmed by 0 bases and 1 base, with 9 bases remaining between them. The CDR3 DNA follows: TGCAGTGCTAGAGATCTCCGGGAGAACACTGAAGCTTTCTTT. It yields the protein CSARDLRENTEAFF.

The chain carries TRBV5-1 and TRBJ2-2, with D unclear. Trimming pared 7 bases from V and 4 bases from J, leaving 5 bases between. This CDR3 region has 11 residues. Germline V gene data show CDR1 as SGHRS and CDR2 as YFSETQ. The CDR3 region has the DNA TGCGCCAGCCTTACCACCGGGGAGCTGTTTTTT. This codes for CASLTTGELFF. The full variable domain, rest sourced from reference TRBV5-1 and TRBJ2-2, is KAGVTQTPRYLIKTRGQQVTLSCSPISGHRSVSWYQQTPGQGLQFLFEYFSETQRNKGNFPGRFSGRQFSNSRSEMNVSTLELGDSALYLCASLTTGELFFGEGSRLTVL.

This chain uses TRBV12-3 or TRBV12-4 with TRBJ1-1; 9 bases are a match to TRBD1. The V and J ends lost 5 bases and 7 bases, in that order; junction bases with no gene match: 8. The CDR3 totals 14 residues. The CDR3 DNA is TGTGCCAGCAGTCCCGGGACAGGGAGAGATGAAGCTTTCTTT. Translation gives CASSPGTGRDEAFF.

This clonotype has a handful of counts. The CDR3 sequence is CASSLSAGSDTRSANTEAFF. The CDR3, as DNA: TGCGCCAGCAGCTTGTCGGCAGGTTCTGATACTCGCTCCGCGAACACTGAAGCTTTCTTT. This sequence joins TRBV5-1 and TRBJ1-1; D unclear. V was trimmed by 1 base and J by 1 base, leaving 26 bases between them. Germline values: CDR1 SGHRS, CDR2 YFSETQ. CDR3 length: 20 residues. Based on the CDR3 plus reference TRBV5-1 and TRBJ1-1, the full variable domain is KAGVTQTPRYLIKTRGQQVTLSCSPISGHRSVSWYQQTPGQGLQFLFEYFSETQRNKGNFPGRFSGRQFSNSRSEMNVSTLELGDSALYLCASSLSAGSDTRSANTEAFFGQGTRLTVV.

The J gene is TRBJ2-3, the V gene TRBV7-9, with D uncertain. The germline CDR1 and CDR2 sequences are SEHNR and FQNEAQ (reference sequence). V lost 3 bases and J lost 7, with 11 bases in between. The CDR3 consists of 13 residues. Here the CDR3 DNA reads TGTGCCAGCAGCTTCCCGGACGGAAATACGCAGTATTTT. Translation gives CASSFPDGNTQYF.

This clonotype showed up just a few times. This rearrangement joins TRBV6-4 to TRBJ2-3, with 7 bases lining up with TRBD2. The CDR3 runs to 16 residues. With V trimmed by 6 bases and J by 3 bases, 12 bases remained unmatched. Germline CDR1 is MRHNA and CDR2 is SNTAGT. The CDR3 DNA follows: TGTGCCAGCAGAGCTGCGGGCGGGAGTTTTACAGATACGCAGTATTTT. This gives the protein CASRAAGGSFTDTQYF.

V gene TRBV13 combines with J gene TRBJ2-1, with D perhaps TRBD2 (6 bases). This CDR3 spans 14 amino acids. Germline V gene lookup returns CDR1 PRHDT and CDR2 FYEKMQ (reference sequence). The germline V and J ends were trimmed by 5 bases and 8 bases, with 16 bases remaining between them. The CDR3 is CASSRRGAPYEQFF. CDR3 coding DNA: TGTGCCAGCAGCCGGCGGGGAGCTCCGTATGAGCAGTTCTTC.

This clonotype showed up many times. The chain employs TRBV5-1 and TRBJ2-7, with TRBD1 identical over 7 bases. Germline V lookup: CDR1 SGHRS, CDR2 YFSETQ. The CDR3 has 15 residues. Unmatched junction bases numbered 10, after V lost 4 bases and J lost 3 bases. CDR3 loop: CASSLPRQGVYEQYF. In DNA, the CDR3 is TGCGCCAGCAGCCTGCCGAGACAGGGAGTCTACGAGCAGTACTTC. Using reference TRBV5-1 and TRBJ2-7 for the parts outside the CDR3, the full variable domain is KAGVTQTPRYLIKTRGQQVTLSCSPISGHRSVSWYQQTPGQGLQFLFEYFSETQRNKGNFPGRFSGRQFSNSRSEMNVSTLELGDSALYLCASSLPRQGVYEQYFGPGTRLTVT.

This chain links TRBV7-9 with TRBJ2-5, with D perhaps assigned TRBD1 or TRBD2 (5 bases each). V was trimmed by 6 bases and J by 6 bases, leaving 14 bases between them. Germline values: CDR1 SEHNR, CDR2 FQNEAQ (reference sequence). The CDR3 runs to 13 residues. Here the CDR3 reads CASSQGPSKTQYF. DNA of the CDR3: TGTGCCAGCAGTCAGGGACCATCAAAGACCCAGTACTTC.

This clonotype has a handful of counts. The chain links TRBV3-1 to TRBJ2-7; 7 nucleotides agree with TRBD1. The CDR3 sequence is 15 residues long. V shed 0 bases and J 3 bases; nucleotides not matched to a gene: 5. Germline CDR1 LGHDT, CDR2 YNNKEL (reference sequence). CDR3 bases: TGTGCCAGCAGCCAAGAATCCAGGGGGAACTACGAGCAGTACTTC. Translation gives CASSQESRGNYEQYF.